This T cell receptor (beta chain) was recovered during a study of TIL therapy for anti-PD-1-resistant metastatic lung cancer. Germline V CDR1 and CDR2: SGHAT, FQNNGV. The CDR3 totals 15 residues. Between the trimmed V and J ends, which lost 5 bases and 1 base, there was a span of 12 bases. The immunoSEQ assay was v3. The method was immunoSEQ multiplex PCR; TCRdb's version includes in-frame clones alone and lacks a portion of them. The sample has about 46,000 clones, 65% to 90% seen once; the top ten hold around 5%. Time point: pre-treatment sample, taken before nivolumab and TIL therapy. This clone has only a few counts.

The sequence was obtained from a person between 25 and 79 years old with non-small cell lung cancer. The sequencing used blood, collected at baseline. The chain links TRBV11-2 to TRBJ2-4, with D possibly matching TRBD2 (6 bases). Written as DNA, the CDR3 is TGTGCCAGCAGCAAAAGTGGGGGGGCCAAAAACATTCAGTACTTC. Encoded protein: CASSKSGGAKNIQYF. The whole variable domain, remainder taken from reference TRBV11-2 and TRBJ2-4, is EAGVAQSPRYKIIEKRQSVAFWCNPISGHATLYWYQQILGQGPKLLIQFQNNGVVDDSQLPKDRFSAERLKGVDSTLKIQPAKLEDSAVYLCASSKSGGAKNIQYFGAGTRLSVL.